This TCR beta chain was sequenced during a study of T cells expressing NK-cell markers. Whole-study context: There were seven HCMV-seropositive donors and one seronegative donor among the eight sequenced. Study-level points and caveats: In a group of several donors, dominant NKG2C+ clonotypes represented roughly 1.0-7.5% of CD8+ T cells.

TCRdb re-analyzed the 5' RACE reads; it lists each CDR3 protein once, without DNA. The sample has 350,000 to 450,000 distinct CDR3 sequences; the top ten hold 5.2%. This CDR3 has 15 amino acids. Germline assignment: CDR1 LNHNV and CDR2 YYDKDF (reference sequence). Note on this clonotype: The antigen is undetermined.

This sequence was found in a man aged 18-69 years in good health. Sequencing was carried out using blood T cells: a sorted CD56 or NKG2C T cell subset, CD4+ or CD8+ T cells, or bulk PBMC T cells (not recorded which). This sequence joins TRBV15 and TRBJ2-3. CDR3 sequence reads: CATSRDPAGKDTQYF. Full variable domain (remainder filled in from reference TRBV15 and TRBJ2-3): DAMVIQNPRYQVTQFGKPVTLSCSQTLNHNVMYWYQQKSSQAPKLLFHYYDKDFNNEADTPDNFQSRRPNTSFCFLDIRSPGLGDTAMYLCATSRDPAGKDTQYFGPGTRLTVL.